This T cell receptor (beta chain) was captured in a study of cytomegalovirus exposure and HLA in healthy donors. Germline loops: CDR1 MNHEY, CDR2 SMNVEV (reference sequence). The CDR3 has 15 residues. With 5 bases clipped from V and 0 bases from J, the junction kept 6 bases outside the gene matches. The sample holds a few counts of this clone. Sequenced by immunoSEQ multiplex PCR; TCRdb stores in-frame clones only, minus some. The sample includes around 200,000 clones, roughly four fifths of them seen just once. Sequenced input: PBMCs. The gene calls are TRBV27 and TRBJ2-7; 8 positions match TRBD1. This clonotype was obtained from a woman in her late teens or twenties in good health and CMV-seropositive. CDR3 amino acids: CASSRGTGDSYEQYF. The CDR3 nucleotides read TGTGCCAGCAGTAGAGGGACAGGAGACTCCTACGAGCAGTACTTC.